The 11 T cell receptor beta chains listed next were all sequenced from one sample in a study of T cell repertoires in cytomegalovirus infection. Their antigens remain unidentified. TCRdb called the reads again in MiXCR, with one record for every CDR3 protein. The data hold around 140,000 distinct CDR3 sequences, with about 31% observed a single time. Material: CD8+ T cells from cultured PBMCs, obtained from culture after CMV antigen stimulation. These receptors came from a human donor in good health (CMV status not recorded). Some clones in this sample may be carry-over from other donors' samples.

The chain is built from TRBV7-9 and TRBJ1-2; 7 bases agree with TRBD1. Looked up from germline, CDR1 is SEHNR and CDR2 is FQNEAQ (reference sequence). V lost 4 bases and J lost 0; bases outside the gene matches: 8. The CDR3 is made up of 16 amino acids. DNA for the CDR3: TGTGCCAGCAGCTCTCCGGAGGGGGCGGCTAACTATGGCTACACCTTC. Translating gives CASSSPEGAANYGYTF.

This clonotype was recorded at least ten times. The V call is TRBV7-8, the J call TRBJ1-1; D is unresolved. The germline V gene encodes CDR1 SGHVS and CDR2 FQNEAQ. The CDR3 totals 15 residues. Trimming took off 5 bases at V and 5 bases at J, with 18 bases between the two ends. CDR3 nucleotide sequence: TGTGCCAGCAGCCTCGATCGGACCCTGGGGACTGAAGCTTTCTTT. Amino acids: CASSLDRTLGTEAFF.

This clonotype was recorded many times. V gene TRBV12-3 or TRBV12-4 combines with J gene TRBJ1-1; no clear D gene. The CDR3 sequence is 14 residues long. V was cut by 7 bases and J by 1 base, with 13 bases left in between. The CDR3 coding sequence is TGTGCCAGCACCGCACTCGGGTCGAACACTGAAGCTTTCTTT. Protein sequence: CASTALGSNTEAFF.

This CDR3 reads CASSLATGSYNEQFF. Written as DNA, the CDR3 is TGTGCCAGCAGCTTAGCAACAGGCTCCTACAATGAGCAGTTCTTC. The chain uses TRBV7-2 and TRBJ2-1, with a possible D match to TRBD1 (5 bases). V lost 0 bases to trimming and J lost 0 bases, with 6 bases between them. Germline values: CDR1 SGHTA, CDR2 FQGNSA. The CDR3 sequence is 15 residues long.

This clonotype was recorded a few times. This sequence joins TRBV5-6 and TRBJ1-1; D is uncertain. Germline V lookup: CDR1 SGHDT, CDR2 YYEEEE. This CDR3 comprises 12 residues. Trimming pared 7 bases from V and 4 bases from J, leaving 11 bases between. Here the CDR3 reads CASGPGGTEAFF. The CDR3 DNA reads as TGTGCCAGCGGACCGGGCGGCACTGAAGCTTTCTTT.

Many counts were recorded for this clonotype. The chain uses TRBV11-2 and TRBJ2-7; D is unclear. The CDR3 spans 13 residues. Per germline, CDR1 SGHAT and CDR2 FQNNGV. Trimming cost V 1 base and J 0 bases, with 4 bases left between them. The CDR3 here is CASSLGTSYEQYF. CDR3 sequence (DNA): TGTGCCAGCAGCTTAGGGACCTCCTACGAGCAGTACTTC. Supplemented by reference TRBV11-2 and TRBJ2-7, the full variable domain reads EAGVAQSPRYKIIEKRQSVAFWCNPISGHATLYWYQQILGQGPKLLIQFQNNGVVDDSQLPKDRFSAERLKGVDSTLKIQPAKLEDSAVYLCASSLGTSYEQYFGPGTRLTVT.

The gene calls are TRBV5-1 and TRBJ2-3; D gene ambiguous. CDR1 is SGHRS and CDR2 is YFSETQ in the germline V gene. This CDR3 is built from 11 residues. Trimming took off 4 bases at V and 4 bases at J, with 4 bases between the two ends. CDR3 nucleotide sequence: TGCGCCAGCAGCATCTCAGATACGCAGTATTTT. Its protein is CASSISDTQYF.

The chain employs TRBV27 and TRBJ1-4, with D tentatively TRBD1 (5 bases). The CDR3 covers 14 residues. The germline V gene encodes CDR1 MNHEY and CDR2 SMNVEV (reference sequence). The ends were cut back, 3 bases at V and 5 bases at J, with 10 bases in the middle. The CDR3 is CASSFFQGNEKLFF. Written as DNA, the CDR3 is TGTGCCAGCAGTTTCTTCCAGGGAAATGAAAAACTGTTTTTT.

The rearrangement links TRBV20-1 to TRBJ1-2; TRBD1 agrees at 12 bases. CDR3 length equals 17 residues. With 7 bases clipped from V and 4 bases from J, the junction kept 16 bases outside the gene matches. Germline CDR1 is DFQATT and CDR2 is SNEGSKA (reference sequence). The CDR3 nucleotides read TGCAGTGTCGTTCCGGGACAGGGGGCAAGGGGGACCTATGGCTACACCTTC. Translated, it gives CSVVPGQGARGTYGYTF.

The rearrangement joins TRBV19 to TRBJ1-2; the D gene is possibly TRBD1 (5 bases). Germline CDR1 reads LNHDA; CDR2 reads SQIVND (reference sequence). This CDR3 is 14 amino acids long. V was shortened by 5 bases and J by 6 bases, with 16 bases between the two germline ends. The CDR3 bases are TGTGCCAGTAGTCTCGGACATCGGTATGATGGCTACACCTTC. Translation gives CASSLGHRYDGYTF.

This chain uses TRBV2 with TRBJ2-7, with 11 nucleotides matching TRBD2. The germline CDR1 and CDR2 sequences are SNHLY and FYNNEI. J lost 6 bases, V lost 3 bases, and 7 bases had no gene match. The CDR3 length is 15 residues. The CDR3 here is CASSEEASGGTEQYF. For the CDR3, the DNA is TGTGCCAGCAGTGAGGAAGCTAGCGGGGGGACCGAGCAGTACTTC.